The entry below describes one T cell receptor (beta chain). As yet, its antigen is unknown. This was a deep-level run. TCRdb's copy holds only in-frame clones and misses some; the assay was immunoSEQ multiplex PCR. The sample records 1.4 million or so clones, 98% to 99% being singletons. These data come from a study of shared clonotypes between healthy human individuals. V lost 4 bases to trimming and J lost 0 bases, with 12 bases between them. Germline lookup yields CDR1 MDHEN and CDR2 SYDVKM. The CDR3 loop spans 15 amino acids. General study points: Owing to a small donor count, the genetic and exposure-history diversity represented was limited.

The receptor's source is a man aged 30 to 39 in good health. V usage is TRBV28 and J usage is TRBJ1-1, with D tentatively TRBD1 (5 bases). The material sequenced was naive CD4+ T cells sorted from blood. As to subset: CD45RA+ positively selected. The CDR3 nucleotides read TGTGCCAGCAGTTACCCGGGACCTCTGAACACTGAAGCTTTCTTT. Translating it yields CASSYPGPLNTEAFF.